This TCR beta chain was profiled in a study of Ad26.COV2.S vaccination and SARS-CoV-2 variants (dated by TCRdb to the early 2020s). Background for the entire study: Donors in the vaccine arm were drawn from COV1001, a multicentre, randomized, double-blind, placebo-controlled phase I-IIa trial testing Ad26.COV2.S in healthy adults. Dosing of Ad26.COV2.S was intramuscular, at either 5x10^10 or 1x10^11 viral particles, delivered as one shot or as two shots spaced 56 days apart. TCRbeta repertoire sequencing was used to assess the specificity and breadth of SARS-CoV-2-reactive T cell receptors after Ad26.COV2.S vaccination. A total of roughly 32 samples were included in the TCR-sequenced set, comprising roughly 20 Ad26.COV2.S vaccine recipients, 5 placebo recipients and 8 SARS-CoV-2 convalescent individuals. Trial participants were randomized into five groups of five, in which low-dose or high-dose Ad26.COV2.S was given once or twice, or placebo was given on both occasions. Throughout the experiments and outcome assessment, investigators stayed blinded to trial group allocation. On the study overall, not on this receptor specifically: After vaccination, spike-specific CD8+ and CD4+ T cell responses were reported to show substantial breadth. Ad26.COV2.S recipients had higher spike-specific TCR breadth than placebo recipients (P = 0.0014). The authors noted that the TCR breadth and depth analyses may have underestimated total T cell responses. The study lacked the statistical power to compare responses across vaccine doses or regimens. Vaccine and placebo recipients had similar non-spike TCR breadth, a finding consistent with the vaccine containing only spike.

Trimmed from V: 6 bases; trimmed from J: 2 bases; junction bases lacking a gene match: 8. From the cysteine through the phenylalanine, the CDR3 covers 15 amino acids. The only DNA kept is the CDR3, 45 bases in frame from the first base. Sequences MNHEY (CDR1) and SVGEGT (CDR2) are obtained from the germline V gene. The sample's treatment or condition label is to be understood as: some 20 received Ad26.COV2.S at low or high dose, single or two shots; 5 received placebo; per-sample allocation not given. Repertoires of vaccine and placebo recipients were sequenced from samples collected on day 63 after the first injection. Between 29 July and 7 August 2020, Cohort 1b enrolled about 27 adults aged 18-55 years at one site in Boston, USA. Ad26.COV2.S was a replication-incompetent adenovirus type 26 vector that expressed a prefusion-stabilized SARS-CoV-2 spike protein derived from the original Wuhan strain.

The immunoSEQ Assay was the method used to sequence TCRbeta CDR3 regions. After extraction, genomic DNA underwent amplification by bias-controlled multiplex PCR, followed by high-throughput sequencing. The study's processing was this. To quantify the absolute abundance of each unique TCRbeta CDR3 region, sequences were collapsed and filtered. T cell fraction was estimated by normalizing TCRbeta template counts to usable DNA, with usable DNA measured through amplification of reference genes found in all nucleated cells. Repertoire TCRs were annotated as SARS-CoV-2-specific when V gene, CDR3 amino acid sequence and J gene were exactly matched to a known reactive TCR set. The reference SARS-CoV-2 TCR set was derived from MIRA and filtered for enrichment in COVID-19-positive ImmuneCODE repertoires, a step that removed public or cross-reactive TCRs. Using the MIRA antigens, annotated TCRs were further analysed by specific ORF or by position within an ORF. Depth was the summed frequency of annotated unique rearrangements, while breadth was defined as annotated unique rearrangements over total unique productive rearrangements. Two-sided Wilcoxon rank-sum tests were applied when comparing TCR breadth between groups. TCRdb stores this immuneACCESS table with in-frame sequences only. Part of the clones is absent; in the studies checked, under half of the shortfall reflects unresolved V genes, and no reason is known for the rest. V and J calls and clone size are as listed in that table; D and trimming were resolved from the DNA. The sample records 380,000 or so clones, roughly 89% of which are singletons. The top ten constitute around 5% of the sample.

To note about this clone: No antigen is known for it. No much larger clone exists at a distance of one base, and base qualities are not known.

This TCR was recovered from a person between 18 and 65 years old who received the Ad26.COV2.S COVID-19 vaccine or a placebo. This chain joins TRBV6-2 or TRBV6-3 to TRBJ2-7, and TRBD1 matches 9 of the central bases. Source: peripheral blood, taken in a trial of Ad26.COV2.S vaccine versus placebo. The DNA sequence is TGTGCCAGCAGCCGACAGGGGGGCTTAACCTACGAGCAGTACTTC. This gives the protein CASSRQGGLTYEQYF.